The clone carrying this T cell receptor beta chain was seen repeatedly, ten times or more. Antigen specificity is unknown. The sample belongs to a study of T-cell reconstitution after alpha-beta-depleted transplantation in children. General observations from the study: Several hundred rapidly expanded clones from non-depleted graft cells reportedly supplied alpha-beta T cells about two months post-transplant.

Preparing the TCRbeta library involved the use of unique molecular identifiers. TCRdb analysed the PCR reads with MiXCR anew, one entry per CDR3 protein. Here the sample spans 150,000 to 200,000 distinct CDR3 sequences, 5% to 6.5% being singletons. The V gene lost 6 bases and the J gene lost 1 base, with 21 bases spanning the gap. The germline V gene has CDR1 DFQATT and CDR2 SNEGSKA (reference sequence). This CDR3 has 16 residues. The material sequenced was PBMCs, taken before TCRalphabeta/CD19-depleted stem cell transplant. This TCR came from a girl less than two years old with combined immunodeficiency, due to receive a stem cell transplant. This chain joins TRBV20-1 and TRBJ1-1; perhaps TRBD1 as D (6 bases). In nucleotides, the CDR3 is TGCAGTGCATTCAGGGCCCTAGGACAGAGGAACACTGAAGCTTTCTTT. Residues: CSAFRALGQRNTEAFF.